Sequencing of this TCR beta chain was carried out in a study of blood T cell repertoires in COVID-19. Overall study: The United States, Italy and Spain supplied acute and convalescent COVID-19 samples.

Original processing methods: Amplification with reference gene primers provided the estimates of nucleated cell counts. The repertoire was sequenced with immunoSEQ multiplex PCR; TCRdb's copy has only in-frame clones and lacks some. Clone size and the V and J calls come from that table; the DNA yielded D and trimming. The sample has about 320,000 clones; roughly 90% are singletons. All enrollees were roughly 18 to 95 years old and from some 24 US areas. The source material was PBMCs or T cells enriched from blood (not recorded which). The receptor comes from a man aged 55 to 69 who had recovered from COVID-19.

The CDR3, as DNA: TGTGCCAGCAGCGGGCTAGCGGGATCCTACAATGAGCAGTTCTTC. This translates into CASSGLAGSYNEQFF. This chain links TRBV11-2 with TRBJ2-1; the match to TRBD2 covers 9 bases. The ends lost 5 bases at V and 1 base at J; junction bases unmatched: 3. The germline V gene has CDR1 SGHAT and CDR2 FQNNGV. The CDR3 loop spans 15 amino acids.